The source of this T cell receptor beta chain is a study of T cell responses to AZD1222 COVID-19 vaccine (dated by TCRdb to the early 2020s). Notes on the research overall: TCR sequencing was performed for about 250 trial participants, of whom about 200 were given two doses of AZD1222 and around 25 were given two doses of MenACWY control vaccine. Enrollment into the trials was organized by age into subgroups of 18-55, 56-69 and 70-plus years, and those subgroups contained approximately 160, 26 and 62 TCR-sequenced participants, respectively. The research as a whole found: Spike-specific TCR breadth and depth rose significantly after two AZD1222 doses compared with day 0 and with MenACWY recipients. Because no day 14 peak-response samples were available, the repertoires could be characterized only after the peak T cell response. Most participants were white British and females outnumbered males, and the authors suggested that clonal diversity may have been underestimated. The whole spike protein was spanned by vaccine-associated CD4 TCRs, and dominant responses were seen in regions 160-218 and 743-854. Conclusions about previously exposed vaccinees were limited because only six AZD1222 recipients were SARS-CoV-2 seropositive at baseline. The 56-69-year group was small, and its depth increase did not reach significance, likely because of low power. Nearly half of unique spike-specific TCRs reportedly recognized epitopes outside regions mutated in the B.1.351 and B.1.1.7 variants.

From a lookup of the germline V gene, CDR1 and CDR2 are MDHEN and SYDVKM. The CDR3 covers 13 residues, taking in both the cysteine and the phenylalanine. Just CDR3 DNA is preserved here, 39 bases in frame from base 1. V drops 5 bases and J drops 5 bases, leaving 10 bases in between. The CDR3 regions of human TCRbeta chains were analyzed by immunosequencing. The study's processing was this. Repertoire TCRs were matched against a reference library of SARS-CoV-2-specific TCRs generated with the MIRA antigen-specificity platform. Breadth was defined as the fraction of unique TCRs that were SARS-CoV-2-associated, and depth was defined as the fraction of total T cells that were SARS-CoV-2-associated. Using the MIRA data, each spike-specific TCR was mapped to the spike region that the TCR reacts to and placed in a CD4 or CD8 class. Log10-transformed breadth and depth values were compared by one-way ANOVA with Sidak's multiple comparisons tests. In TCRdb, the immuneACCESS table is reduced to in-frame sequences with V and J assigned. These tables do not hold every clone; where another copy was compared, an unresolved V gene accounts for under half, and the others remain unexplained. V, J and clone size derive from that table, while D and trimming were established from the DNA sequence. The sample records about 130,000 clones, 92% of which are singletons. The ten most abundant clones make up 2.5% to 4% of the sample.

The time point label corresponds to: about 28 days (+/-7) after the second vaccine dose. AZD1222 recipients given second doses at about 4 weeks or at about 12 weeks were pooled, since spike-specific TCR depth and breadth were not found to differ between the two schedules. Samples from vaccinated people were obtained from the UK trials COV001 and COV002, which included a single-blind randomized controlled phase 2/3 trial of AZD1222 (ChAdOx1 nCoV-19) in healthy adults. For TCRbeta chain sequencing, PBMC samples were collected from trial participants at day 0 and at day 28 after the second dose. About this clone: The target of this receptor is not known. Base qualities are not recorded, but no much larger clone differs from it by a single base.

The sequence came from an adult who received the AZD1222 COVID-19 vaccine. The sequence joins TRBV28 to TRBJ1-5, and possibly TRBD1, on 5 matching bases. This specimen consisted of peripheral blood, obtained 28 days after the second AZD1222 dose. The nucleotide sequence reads TGTGCCAGCAGTCAAACAGGTTATCAGCCCCAGCATTTT. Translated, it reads CASSQTGYQPQHF. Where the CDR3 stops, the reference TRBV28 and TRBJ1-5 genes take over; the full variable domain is DVKVTQSSRYLVKRTGEKVFLECVQDMDHENMFWYRQDPGLGLRLIYFSYDVKMKEKGDIPEGYSVSREKKERFSLILESASTNQTSMYLCASSQTGYQPQHFGDGTRLSIL.